The entry that follows covers one T cell receptor (beta chain) sequence. The entry originates in a study of shared T cell receptors in the human thymus. The data were produced by immunoSEQ multiplex PCR, yet TCRdb's version contains in-frame clones alone and is incomplete. The repertoire holds 700,000 or so clones, with approximately 83% as singletons. CDR1 MDHEN and CDR2 SYDVKM come from the germline V gene. Deletions cut 4 bases from V and 7 bases from J, with 16 bases between. The CDR3 runs 14 residues. The same data also went into a second study, on human thymus T cells. That report adds: Obtained as resections during corrective heart surgery, the thymus tissue was then studied. Repertoires from thymus and blood appeared to show biased V and J gene usage. Related research has reported that thymic repertoires overlap highly among unrelated individuals.

J is TRBJ2-5 and V is TRBV28, with D possibly TRBD1 on 6 matching bases. The receptor comes from a girl in the first two years of life with a congenital heart defect. Material for sequencing was thymocytes. CDR3 coding DNA: TGTGCCAGCAGTTCCACTGGGGGCGCTAGGACCCAGTACTTC. Its protein is CASSSTGGARTQYF.